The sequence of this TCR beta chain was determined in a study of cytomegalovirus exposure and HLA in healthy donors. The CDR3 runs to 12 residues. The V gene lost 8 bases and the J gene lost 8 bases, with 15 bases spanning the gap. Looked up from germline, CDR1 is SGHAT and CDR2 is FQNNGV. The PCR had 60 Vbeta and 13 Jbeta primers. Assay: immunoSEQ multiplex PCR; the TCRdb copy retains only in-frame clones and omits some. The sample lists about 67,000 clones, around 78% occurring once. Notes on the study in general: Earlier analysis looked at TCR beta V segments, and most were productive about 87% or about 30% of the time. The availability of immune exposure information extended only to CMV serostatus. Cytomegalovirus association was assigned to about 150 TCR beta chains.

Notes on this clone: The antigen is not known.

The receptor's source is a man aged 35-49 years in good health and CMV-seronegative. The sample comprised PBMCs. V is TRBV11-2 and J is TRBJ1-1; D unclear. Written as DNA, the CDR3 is TGTGCCAGCCGTAGGTGGGGAGACGAAGCTTTCTTT. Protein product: CASRRWGDEAFF. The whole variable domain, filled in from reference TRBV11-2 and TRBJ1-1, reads EAGVAQSPRYKIIEKRQSVAFWCNPISGHATLYWYQQILGQGPKLLIQFQNNGVVDDSQLPKDRFSAERLKGVDSTLKIQPAKLEDSAVYLCASRRWGDEAFFGQGTRLTVV.